The 10 T cell receptor beta chains below come from one sample, sequenced in a study of shared clonotypes between healthy human individuals. Assay used: immunoSEQ multiplex PCR; TCRdb lists only in-frame clones, some missing. Of approximately 2.3 million clones listed, approximately 93% are singletons. Material: naive CD4+ T cells from PBMCs. Subset reported: CD45RA+ positively selected. The origin of the receptors is a man aged 18-30 years in good health. Some clones in this sample may be carry-over from other donors' samples.

This clone was recorded once. The CDR3 is CASSVRGNTEAFF. The CDR3 DNA reads TGTGCCAGCAGTGTCCGCGGGAACACTGAAGCTTTCTTT. This chain joins TRBV6-6 and TRBJ1-1, with unresolved D. Germline V lookup: CDR1 MNHNY, CDR2 SVGAGI (reference sequence). The V and J ends lost 5 bases and 1 base respectively, with 8 bases between them. The CDR3 has 13 amino acids.

Turning to this clone: Other DNA sequences in this sample translate to the same CDR3. The V call is TRBV7-3, the J call TRBJ2-2; D perhaps matches TRBD1 (5 bases). Trimming removed 0 bases at V and 0 bases at J, with 8 bases between. Germline-derived CDR1 and CDR2 are SGHTA and FQGTGA. The CDR3 is 16 residues long. This CDR3 is CASSLTGLANTGELFF. CDR3 DNA: TGTGCCAGCAGCTTAACGGGGCTAGCGAACACCGGGGAGCTGTTTTTT.

In nucleotides, the CDR3 is TGTGCCAGCAGTGCCTTCCGGACAGGGTACCAATCGTACGAGCAGTACTTC. It encodes CASSAFRTGYQSYEQYF. The rearrangement links TRBV2 to TRBJ2-7, with TRBD1 matching 8 bases. This CDR3 is built from 17 residues. V lost 4 bases and J lost 4; bases outside the gene matches: 15. Germline V gives CDR1 SNHLY, CDR2 FYNNEI.

The rearrangement uses TRBV7-2 and TRBJ1-1; tentatively, D is TRBD1 (5 bases). V shed 1 base and J shed 10 bases, with 13 bases lying between them. This CDR3 region has 13 residues. From germline, CDR1 is SGHTA and CDR2 FQGNSA. CDR3 sequence reads: CASSLVGGVGAFF. CDR3 nucleotides: TGTGCCAGCAGCTTAGTGGGGGGAGTGGGAGCTTTCTTT. Full variable domain (rest looked up from reference TRBV7-2 and TRBJ1-1): GAGVSQSPSNKVTEKGKDVELRCDPISGHTALYWYRQSLGQGLEFLIYFQGNSAPDKSGLPSDRFSAERTGGSVSTLTIQRTQQEDSAVYLCASSLVGGVGAFFGQGTRLTVV.

The rearrangement joins TRBV28 to TRBJ1-3, with D hard to call. The CDR3 has 12 amino acids. CDR1 is MDHEN and CDR2 is SYDVKM in the germline V gene. V was trimmed by 8 bases and J by 0 bases, leaving 5 bases between them. The CDR3 reads CASSHSGNTIYF. The CDR3 nucleotides read TGTGCCAGCTCTCACTCTGGAAACACCATATATTTT.

The chain is built from TRBV5-1 and TRBJ2-1; 12 bases fit TRBD2. Trimming took 0 bases from V and 10 from J; bases not matched to a gene: 8. Per germline, CDR1 SGHRS and CDR2 YFSETQ. This CDR3 has 16 amino acids. In DNA, the CDR3 is TGCGCCAGCAGCTTGGCCCTGGGACTAGCGGGTGAGGAGCAGTTCTTC. It specifies CASSLALGLAGEEQFF.

The chain links TRBV7-3 to TRBJ2-3, with 9 bases matching TRBD2. This CDR3 region has 13 residues. Germline assignment: CDR1 SGHTA and CDR2 FQGTGA. The ends lost 2 bases at V and 7 bases at J; junction bases unmatched: 1. The CDR3 region has the DNA TGTGCCAGCAGCTTAGCGGGAGGGAATACGCAGTATTTT. Amino acids: CASSLAGGNTQYF.

The chain joins TRBV6-4 to TRBJ1-4; 9 nucleotides line up with TRBD1. The CDR3 extends over 15 amino acids. The V segment lost 9 bases and the J segment 9 bases; nucleotides outside the gene matches: 14. Per germline, CDR1 MRHNA and CDR2 SNTAGT. The CDR3 DNA sequence: TGTGCCAGGGTTACAGGGGGCCCCCCAAATAAAAAACTGTTTTTT. Translating it yields CARVTGGPPNKKLFF.

This clone was found a few times. At the DNA level, this CDR3 is encoded by other sequences in the same sample as well. The CDR3 coding sequence is TGCGCCAGCAGCCCTCCCCTCACAGATACGCAGTATTTT. It codes for CASSPPLTDTQYF. The chain combines TRBV5-1 with TRBJ2-3; D is uncertain. Trimming took off 4 bases at V and 2 bases at J, with 8 bases between the two ends. CDR1 is SGHRS and CDR2 is YFSETQ in the germline V gene. The CDR3 has 13 amino acids.

This rearrangement joins TRBV29-1 to TRBJ2-5; D is possibly TRBD2 (5 bases). Trimming cost V 6 bases and J 4 bases, with 12 bases left between them. The germline V gene encodes CDR1 SQVTM and CDR2 ANQGSEA. CDR3 length equals 12 residues. Here the CDR3 DNA reads TGCAGCGTCGCTACTGGGAGAGAGACCCAGTACTTC. This codes for CSVATGRETQYF.